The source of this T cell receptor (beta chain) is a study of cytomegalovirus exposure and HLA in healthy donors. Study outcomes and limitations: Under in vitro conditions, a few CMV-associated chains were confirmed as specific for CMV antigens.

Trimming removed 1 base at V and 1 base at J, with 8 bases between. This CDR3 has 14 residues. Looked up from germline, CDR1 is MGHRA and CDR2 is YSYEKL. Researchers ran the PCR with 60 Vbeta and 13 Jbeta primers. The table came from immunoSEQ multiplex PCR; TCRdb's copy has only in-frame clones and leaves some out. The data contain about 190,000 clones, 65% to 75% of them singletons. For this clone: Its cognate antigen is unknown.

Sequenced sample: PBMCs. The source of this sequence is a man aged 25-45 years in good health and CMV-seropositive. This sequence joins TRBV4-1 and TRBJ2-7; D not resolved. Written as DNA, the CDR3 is TGCGCCAGCAGCCAAGGGCGGTTTTCCTACGAGCAGTACTTC. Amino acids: CASSQGRFSYEQYF.